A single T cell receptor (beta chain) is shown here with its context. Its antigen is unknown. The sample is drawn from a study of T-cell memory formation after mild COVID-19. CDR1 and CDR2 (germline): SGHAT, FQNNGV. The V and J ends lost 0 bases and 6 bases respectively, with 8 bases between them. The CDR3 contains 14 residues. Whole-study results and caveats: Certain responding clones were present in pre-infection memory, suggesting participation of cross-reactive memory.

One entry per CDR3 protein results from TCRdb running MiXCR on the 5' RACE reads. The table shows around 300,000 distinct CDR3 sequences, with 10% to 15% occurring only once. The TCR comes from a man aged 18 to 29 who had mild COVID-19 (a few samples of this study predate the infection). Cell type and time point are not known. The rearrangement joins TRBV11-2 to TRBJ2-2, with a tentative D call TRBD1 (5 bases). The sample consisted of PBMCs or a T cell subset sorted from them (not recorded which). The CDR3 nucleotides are TGTGCCAGCAGCTTAGATGGGGCGCCCGGGGAGCTGTTTTTT. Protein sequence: CASSLDGAPGELFF.